This T cell receptor (beta chain) appears in the sequencing data of a study of CD8+CD57+ T cells in acquired aplastic anemia. The template for TCR beta VDJ and CDR3 sequence profiling was genomic DNA. TCRdb re-analysed the reads in MiXCR, keeping a single row per CDR3 protein. This sample has about 180,000 distinct CDR3 sequences; 40% to 50% occur once, and the top ten carry about 1%. There are many counts of this clonotype. Its antigen is still unknown. Sequencing was done on patients that had shown CD8+CD57+ cell expansion by flow cytometry. Patients were therapy-naive when their blood was sampled. Germline CDR1 is SGHNT and CDR2 is YYREEE (reference sequence). Trimming left V 0 bases short and J 0 bases short, with 13 bases between. This CDR3 spans 16 amino acids. Broader study findings: Significance was not reached for CD8+ Simpson's diversity between patients and controls.

The V gene is TRBV5-4, the J gene TRBJ2-7, with a weak D call TRBD2 (7 bases). Sequences were obtained from sorted CD4+, CD8+, or CD8+CD57+ T cells (not recorded which) from PBMCs. This clonotype originated in a human donor with aplastic anemia. Here the CDR3 reads CASSLGRGGPSYEQYF. CDR3 nucleotides: TGTGCCAGCAGCTTGGGAAGGGGGGGACCCTCCTACGAGCAGTACTTC.